Given below is one TCR beta chain in context. Its antigen remains undetermined. No base-level quality is on record; no much larger clone is a single base apart. The sample belongs to a study of OX40 agonist ivuxolimab in advanced cancers. Regarding the research as a whole: Ivuxolimab was an agonistic, fully human IgG2 monoclonal antibody directed against OX40 (CD134), a costimulatory receptor. Intravenous ivuxolimab was administered to patients every 2 weeks at six dose levels: 0.01, 0.1, 0.3, 1.5, 3 and 10 mg/kg. Among the approximately 54 dose-escalation patients, some 20 had hepatocellular carcinoma, around 15 melanoma, 9 renal cell carcinoma and 9 head and neck cancer. A male proportion of roughly 80% and a mean age of 60 years, ranging from roughly 23 to 85, were recorded for the dose-escalation cohort. Prior anti-PD-1, anti-PD-L1 or anti-CTLA-4 therapy was permitted, and checkpoint inhibitors had been received by roughly 42% of dose-escalation patients. Three dose-escalation patients achieved partial responses, one with hepatocellular carcinoma and two with cutaneous melanoma. Peripheral TCRbeta sequencing was intended to test whether TCR sequence diversity was altered and clonal T-cell expansion was caused by ivuxolimab. The paper reports the monotherapy dose-escalation portion (N of about 56 patients) of the phase I ivuxolimab trial.

Genomic DNA was isolated from the sorted cells so that the TCRbeta CDR3 region could be sequenced. TCRbeta CDR3 regions were sequenced using the immunoSEQ Assay. TCRdb re-hosts the immuneACCESS table, in-frame sequences only. Its copies lack some clones; in the studies checked, an unresolved V gene accounts for under half of them, and the cause for the rest is not known. The table for this sample lists more than 50,000 clones; approximately 83% of them were counted only once. 10% to 15% of the sample is taken by the ten largest. The trial excluded patients who had a history of autoimmune disease or who were on systemic immunosuppression. Peripheral blood for TCR sequencing was drawn from every dose cohort at baseline, at cycle 4 day 1 and at cycle 7 day 1. The samples were taken from a phase I, first-in-human, multicenter, open-label dose-escalation trial of ivuxolimab. The trial enrolled adults with locally advanced or metastatic head and neck squamous cell, hepatocellular, melanoma or renal cell carcinoma. Before TCR sequencing, CD4+ T cells and CD8+ T cells from peripheral blood were sorted into separate populations.

What the work shows at the level of the full study, not this receptor alone: Partial responders in the 0.1-3.0 mg/kg groups had among the lowest normalized peripheral clonal expansion, especially among CD8+ T cells. On average, CD8+ T cells showed more expanded clones than CD4+ T cells after ivuxolimab. Which antigens the clonally expanded peripheral T cells were specific for was not determined. Low levels of normalized T-cell clonal expansion were also seen in some patients who did not respond. At doses of 0.1 to 3.0 mg/kg, clonal expansion of both CD4+ and CD8+ T cells in blood was seen between baseline and week 6.

The origin of this receptor is an adult with an advanced solid tumor such as melanoma, head and neck, liver or kidney cancer. Sequences were derived from CD4+ or CD8+ T cells sorted from blood, sampled in a trial of the OX40 agonist ivuxolimab.

The CDR3 corresponds to CASSPENLEKLFF. The DNA is TGTGCCAGCAGTCCCGAGAACCTTGAAAAACTGTTTTTT. Rearrangement joined TRBV6-5 to TRBJ1-4, with an unclear D gene assignment. From the cysteine up to the phenylalanine, the CDR3 has a length of 13 residues. The sequence is cut down to CDR3 DNA, 39 bases in frame from base 1. V loses 5 bases of germline sequence and J loses 7 bases, and the interval between the two ends is 11 bases. From the germline V gene, CDR1 is MNHEY and CDR2 is SVGAGI.